The clone carrying this T cell receptor (beta chain) was observed many times. Its target is unknown. This sample was included in a study of T cells after yellow fever vaccination. The study's findings and limits: Abundant bulk-population clonotypes could contaminate the FACS-sorted repertoires. Reappearing after the booster were most of the clones from primary vaccination (roughly 95% CD4, about 87% CD8).

The V gene end was trimmed by 3 bases and the J gene end by 5 bases; junction bases not matched to a gene: 8. CDR1 is SQVTM and CDR2 is ANQGSEA in the germline V gene. The CDR3 is 14 residues long. TCRdb re-called the 5' RACE reads with MiXCR, one entry per CDR3 protein. The table has 350,000 to 550,000 distinct CDR3 sequences, 18% seen once. Here the sequenced sample was PBMCs, taken before the yellow fever booster vaccination. This TCR derives from a man between 18 and 35 years old who received the YFV17D yellow fever vaccine. The chain is built from TRBV29-1 and TRBJ2-5; 8 nucleotides line up with TRBD1. The CDR3 region is CSVDRQGASETQYF. The DNA of the CDR3 is TGCAGCGTTGATCGGCAGGGGGCGAGCGAGACCCAGTACTTC.